The rows below give T cell receptor beta chains drawn from one sample of a study of follicular helper T cells after annual influenza vaccination. Only in-frame clones appear in the TCRdb table, and some are missing; sequencing was by immunoSEQ multiplex PCR. The data show approximately 10,000 clones, around four fifths seen once. Specimen: CXCR5- memory CD4+ T cells sorted from blood, collected 7 days after influenza vaccination. These receptors all come from an adult who received the influenza vaccine. Each CDR3 is given with its conserved first and last residue. A D gene is named only where the DNA matches it firmly. A row's size may be missing; if present it is once, few, many or a size class.

v_call	clone_size	j_call	d_call	cdr3_nt	cdr3_aa
TRBV28	NA	TRBJ2-3	NA	TGTGCCAGCACTGGGGGGACAGCCAACACAGATACGCAGTATTTT	CASTGGTANTDTQYF
TRBV6-5	NA	TRBJ2-1	TRBD2	TGTGCCAGCAGTTTGGTCGGGCGGGGGGCCTACAATGAGCAGTTCTTC	CASSLVGRGAYNEQFF
TRBV18	NA	TRBJ2-3	NA	TGTGCCAGCTCACCACCCACGGGACTCACAGATACGCAGTATTTT	CASSPPTGLTDTQYF
TRBV29-1	NA	TRBJ2-7	NA	TGCAGCGTTGTGGCTGGCGGGGAGCAGTACTTC	CSVVAGGEQYF
TRBV18	NA	TRBJ2-7	TRBD1	TGTGCCAGCTCACCACCCTGGACAGGGGCCAGGCACGAGCAGTACTTC	CASSPPWTGARHEQYF
TRBV9	NA	TRBJ2-5	TRBD2	TGTGCCAGCAGCCAAAGCGGGGCCCAAGAGACCCAGTACTTC	CASSQSGAQETQYF
TRBV11-2	few	TRBJ1-1	TRBD1	TGTGCCAGCAGCTCTTACAGGGGCAGGGGCACTGAAGCTTTCTTT	CASSSYRGRGTEAFF
TRBV5-5	once	TRBJ2-6	TRBD2	TGTGCCAGCAGCCTTACCCCCCCCTCTAGCGGGGGCTCTGGGGCCAACGTCCTGACTTTC	CASSLTPPSSGGSGANVLTF
TRBV7-3	NA	TRBJ2-3	NA	TGTGCCAGCAGCCTGGGAGGACCCAACCGTTTT	CASSLGGPNRF
TRBV19	NA	TRBJ2-2	NA	TGTGCCAGTAGTATATCGAAAGCCACCGGGGAGCTGTTTTTT	CASSISKATGELFF
TRBV18	few	TRBJ2-7	NA	TGTGCCAGTTCGCAAACTTTCGAGCAGTACTTC	CASSQTFEQYF
TRBV4-1	NA	TRBJ2-3	TRBD2	TGCGCCAGCAGCCAACGGACTAGCGGGGTCACAGATACGCAGTATTTT	CASSQRTSGVTDTQYF
TRBV7-3	few	TRBJ1-2	TRBD1	TGTGCCAGCAGCTTCGGGACAGCTAACTATGGCTACACCTTC	CASSFGTANYGYTF
TRBV15	few	TRBJ1-2	NA	TGTGCCACTCGGACGGATATGGTGAAGGGCTACACCTTC	CATRTDMVKGYTF
TRBV5-1	NA	TRBJ2-5	TRBD1	TGCGCCAGCAGCAGGGACTCCGGGACAGGGGGAGAGACCCAGTACTTC	CASSRDSGTGGETQYF
TRBV19	NA	TRBJ2-7	TRBD1	TGTGCCAGTAGGTTGACAGGGGCACTCTCCTACGAGCAGTACTTC	CASRLTGALSYEQYF
TRBV7-2	NA	TRBJ2-7	TRBD2	TGTGCCAGCAGCTCCCGAGGAGGACTAGCGGGGGGCCACTACGAGCAGTACTTC	CASSSRGGLAGGHYEQYF
TRBV11-2	NA	TRBJ2-7	NA	TGTGCCAGCGGTCTATCCGGGGGTCACGGCGAGCAGTACTTC	CASGLSGGHGEQYF
TRBV5-4	once	TRBJ2-2	TRBD1	TGTGCCAGCAGCTTGGGGGACAGGACGAACACCGGGGAGCTGTTTTTT	CASSLGDRTNTGELFF
TRBV7-2	few	TRBJ1-6	NA	TGTGCCAGCAGCTCACAGACAGTACCAACCTATTCACCCCTCCACTTT	CASSSQTVPTYSPLHF
TRBV19	NA	TRBJ2-3	TRBD1	TGTGCCAGTAGTCCCCATTTAGACAGGGGCGATACGCAGTATTTT	CASSPHLDRGDTQYF
TRBV28	NA	TRBJ2-3	TRBD1	TGTGCCAGCAGTGCAGGGGGCAATACGCAGTATTTT	CASSAGGNTQYF
TRBV9	NA	TRBJ2-6	NA	TGTGCCAGCAGCGTAGGGAGATCGCGAGGGGCCAACGTCCTGACTTTC	CASSVGRSRGANVLTF
TRBV2	NA	TRBJ2-1	NA	TGTGCCAGCAGTGAACCTCCTGGGGGGCGGACGCAGTTCTTC	CASSEPPGGRTQFF
TRBV7-9	NA	TRBJ1-2	NA	TGTGCCAGCAGCTTAGTCCCAGGGAGGGATGGCTACACCTTC	CASSLVPGRDGYTF
TRBV7-9	NA	TRBJ1-1	NA	TGTGCCAGCAGCTTAGCCCAGGGGAAGGGCACTGAAGCTTTCTTT	CASSLAQGKGTEAFF
TRBV27	NA	TRBJ1-1	NA	TGTGCCAGCACGGGGGGGGTGAACACTGAAGCTTTCTTT	CASTGGVNTEAFF
TRBV7-3	NA	TRBJ2-5	NA	TGTGCCAGCAGCTCCACGGGCGAGGGGGAGACCCAGTACTTC	CASSSTGEGETQYF
TRBV11-2	NA	TRBJ2-5	TRBD1	TGTGCCAGCAGATTTCCGGGACAGTGGGAGACCCAGTACTTC	CASRFPGQWETQYF
TRBV19	NA	TRBJ2-1	TRBD2	TGTGCCAGTAGTCTCACCTCCGGGACTAGCTTCAATGAGCAGTTCTTC	CASSLTSGTSFNEQFF
TRBV19	NA	TRBJ2-3	TRBD2	TGTGCCAGTAATCCCCCTGGACTAGCGGGGGGGGCAGATACGCAGTATTTT	CASNPPGLAGGADTQYF
TRBV7-8	NA	TRBJ2-1	TRBD1	TGTGCCAGCAGCCCACAGACAGGGGCGGACAATGAGCAGTTCTTC	CASSPQTGADNEQFF
TRBV28	NA	TRBJ2-7	NA	TGTGCCAGCAGTTTAGGTTCCGAGCAGTACTTC	CASSLGSEQYF
TRBV7-9	NA	TRBJ1-1	NA	TGTGCCAGCAGCTTAAGGCAGAACACTGAAGCTTTCTTT	CASSLRQNTEAFF
TRBV27	NA	TRBJ1-2	NA	TGTGCCAGCAGTTCCCCCAAGGAATATAACTATGGCTACACCTTC	CASSSPKEYNYGYTF
TRBV5-4	NA	TRBJ2-3	NA	TGTGCCAGCAGCTTGGACAGTCCGACAGATACGCAGTATTTT	CASSLDSPTDTQYF
TRBV19	NA	TRBJ2-5	TRBD1	TGTGCCAGTAGTTTCGGACAGGGCGTGGGGGAGACCCAGTACTTC	CASSFGQGVGETQYF
TRBV28	NA	TRBJ1-5	NA	TGTGCCAGCAGGTATCGAGGGGGTCCTCCCCAGCATTTT	CASRYRGGPPQHF
TRBV7-8	few	TRBJ1-6	NA	TGTGCCAGCAGCTTAGTTTTGGGACCCCTCCACTTT	CASSLVLGPLHF
TRBV5-6	NA	TRBJ2-1	NA	TGTGCCAGCAGCTTGCGTATGGGGGTCAGAACGGGTAATGAGCAGTTCTTC	CASSLRMGVRTGNEQFF
TRBV6-5	NA	TRBJ2-7	TRBD1	TGTGCCAGCAGTAGGGACAGAACCTACGAGCAGTACTTC	CASSRDRTYEQYF
TRBV4-1	NA	TRBJ2-5	TRBD2	TGCGCCAGCAGCCAAGATGGTAGCGGGGCGGCCAGGTACTTC	CASSQDGSGAARYF
TRBV2	NA	TRBJ2-2	NA	TGTGCCAGCGCGACCTCAGCGGGCACCGGGGAGCTGTTTTTT	CASATSAGTGELFF
TRBV6-6	NA	TRBJ1-1	NA	TGTGCCAGCAGGGCCGGGCCCGTGGACACTGAAGCTTTCTTT	CASRAGPVDTEAFF
TRBV6-1	NA	TRBJ1-1	NA	TGTGCCAGCAGTGAAGCCGTTTGGCAGACTCTGAACACTGAAGCTTTCTTT	CASSEAVWQTLNTEAFF
TRBV11-2	NA	TRBJ1-4	NA	TGTGCCAGCAGCTTAGATCGCGGGCGCGGTGAAAAACTGTTTTTT	CASSLDRGRGEKLFF
TRBV7-7	NA	TRBJ2-2	NA	TGTGCCAGCAGCAGCAGGGGAACCGGGGAGCTGTTTTTT	CASSSRGTGELFF
TRBV18	NA	TRBJ1-5	NA	TGTGCCAGCTCACCTGCTGCAGGTGGCAATCAGCCCCAGCATTTT	CASSPAAGGNQPQHF
TRBV7-2	NA	TRBJ2-1	TRBD2	TGTGCCAGCAGCTTAGGTCGGGGGGGCCGCGGGTACAATGAGCAGTTCTTC	CASSLGRGGRGYNEQFF
TRBV9	NA	TRBJ1-1	NA	TGTGCCAGCAGCGTCCAGGGGATGAACACTGAAGCTTTCTTT	CASSVQGMNTEAFF
TRBV5-1	NA	TRBJ2-5	NA	TGCGCCAGCAGCTTTGGACAGCAAGAGACCCAGTACTTC	CASSFGQQETQYF
TRBV2	NA	TRBJ2-1	TRBD2	TGTGCCAGCACGCAGTATACAGGACTAGCGGCTAATGAGCAGTTCTTC	CASTQYTGLAANEQFF
TRBV4-2	NA	TRBJ2-1	NA	TGTGCCAGCAGCCAAGATCTTCAGCAGGGGAGGCTTTACAATGAGCAGTTCTTC	CASSQDLQQGRLYNEQFF
TRBV29-1	NA	TRBJ2-5	TRBD1	TGCAGCGTTCCTCTGTACCGGGACAGGGAAGAGACCCAGTACTTC	CSVPLYRDREETQYF